These 6 T cell receptor beta chains came from one sample sequenced in a study of T cells after yellow fever vaccination. MiXCR, applied by TCRdb to the 5' RACE reads, yields one record per CDR3 protein. Of 500,000 to 550,000 distinct CDR3 sequences listed, about a fifth are singletons. The starting material was PBMCs, obtained 21 days after the first yellow fever vaccination. Every receptor here comes from a man aged 18-30 years who received the YFV17D yellow fever vaccine.

This clonotype was detected a few times. This rearrangement joins TRBV7-2 to TRBJ2-3; D possibly corresponds to TRBD2 (5 bases). The V gene lost 8 bases and the J gene lost 0 bases, with 15 bases spanning the gap. The V gene's germline CDR1 is SGHTA and CDR2 FQGNSA. CDR3 size: 15 residues. The CDR3 sequence: CASSPAGKSTDTQYF. CDR3 in DNA: TGTGCCAGCTCCCCTGCCGGGAAGAGCACAGATACGCAGTATTTT.

The CDR3 region has the DNA TGTGCCAGTAGTATTACAGACAGCTCCTACGAGCAGTACTTC. Translation: CASSITDSSYEQYF. J is TRBJ2-7 and V is TRBV19; D is perhaps TRBD1 (5 bases). This CDR3 is 14 amino acids long. The ends were cut back, 3 bases at V and 0 bases at J, with 9 bases in the middle. CDR1 and CDR2 from the germline V gene are LNHDA and SQIVND (reference sequence). The full variable domain, completed using reference TRBV19 and TRBJ2-7, is DGGITQSPKYLFRKEGQNVTLSCEQNLNHDAMYWYRQDPGQGLRLIYYSQIVNDFQKGDIAEGYSVSREKKESFPLTVTSAQKNPTAFYLCASSITDSSYEQYFGPGTRLTVT.

J is TRBJ1-1 and V is TRBV20-1; TRBD1 might be the D (6 bases). V lost 6 bases, J lost 3 bases, and 11 bases lay in between. Germline-derived CDR1 and CDR2 are DFQATT and SNEGSKA (reference sequence). CDR3 length equals 12 residues. In nucleotides, the CDR3 is TGCAGTGCCCTTGAGGGGGACACTGAAGCTTTCTTT. It yields the protein CSALEGDTEAFF.

This clonotype was recorded many times. The chain uses TRBV7-2 and TRBJ2-5, with D possibly matching TRBD2 (5 bases). The CDR3 covers 13 residues. CDR1 SGHTA and CDR2 FQGNSA come from the germline V gene. V was clipped by 5 bases and J by 5 bases, with 12 bases between them. CDR3 coding DNA: TGTGCCAGCAGCACTAGTACGAGGGAGACCCAGTACTTC. Amino acids: CASSTSTRETQYF. The full variable domain, with the rest looked up from reference TRBV7-2 and TRBJ2-5, is GAGVSQSPSNKVTEKGKDVELRCDPISGHTALYWYRQSLGQGLEFLIYFQGNSAPDKSGLPSDRFSAERTGGSVSTLTIQRTQQEDSAVYLCASSTSTRETQYFGPGTRLLVL.

Only a few counts were recorded for this clonotype. J is TRBJ1-6 and V is TRBV12-3 or TRBV12-4; possibly TRBD1 for D (6 bases). This CDR3 has 13 residues. Trimming stripped 7 bases from V and 8 bases from J, with 12 bases between. CDR3 nucleotides: TGTGCCAGCAACCTTCGACAGGATTCACCCCTCCACTTT. Translating gives CASNLRQDSPLHF.

The V call is TRBV6-5, the J call TRBJ2-6; D gene uncertain. CDR1 MNHEY and CDR2 SVGAGI come from the germline V gene. V lost 2 bases and J lost 0, with 5 bases in between. This CDR3 is 15 amino acids long. The CDR3 DNA reads TGTGCCAGCAGTTACCAACGCTCTGGGGCCAACGTCCTGACTTTC. It codes for CASSYQRSGANVLTF.